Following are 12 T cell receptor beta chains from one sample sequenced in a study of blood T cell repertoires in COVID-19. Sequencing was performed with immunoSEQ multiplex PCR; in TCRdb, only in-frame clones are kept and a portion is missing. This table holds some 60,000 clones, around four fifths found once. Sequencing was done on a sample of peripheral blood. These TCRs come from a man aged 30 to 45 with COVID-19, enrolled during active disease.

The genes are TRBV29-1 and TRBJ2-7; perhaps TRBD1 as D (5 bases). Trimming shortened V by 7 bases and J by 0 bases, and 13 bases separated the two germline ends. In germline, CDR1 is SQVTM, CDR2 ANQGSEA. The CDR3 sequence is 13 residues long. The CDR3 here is CSGSVGVSYEQYF. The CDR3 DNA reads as TGCAGCGGCTCCGTAGGGGTCTCCTACGAGCAGTACTTC.

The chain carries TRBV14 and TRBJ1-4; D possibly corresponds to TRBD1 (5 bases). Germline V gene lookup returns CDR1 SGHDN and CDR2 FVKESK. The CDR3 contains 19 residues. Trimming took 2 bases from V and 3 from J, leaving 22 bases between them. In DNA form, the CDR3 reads TGTGCCAGCAGCCAATGGGTGGATCTGGGAAAAGGGGCTAATGAAAAACTGTTTTTT. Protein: CASSQWVDLGKGANEKLFF.

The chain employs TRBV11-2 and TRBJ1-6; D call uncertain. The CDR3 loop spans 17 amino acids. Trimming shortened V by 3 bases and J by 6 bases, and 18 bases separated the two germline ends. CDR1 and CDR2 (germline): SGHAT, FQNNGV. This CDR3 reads CASSFSVGKRSNSPLHF. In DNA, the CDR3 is TGTGCCAGCAGCTTCTCTGTGGGCAAACGCTCTAATTCACCCCTCCACTTT.

The CDR3 sequence: CASSLTQTGELFF. For the CDR3, the DNA is TGCGCCAGCAGCTTGACCCAGACCGGGGAGCTGTTTTTT. The genes are TRBV5-1 and TRBJ2-2; no clear D. Germline lookup yields CDR1 SGHRS and CDR2 YFSETQ. The CDR3 spans 13 residues. Trimming stripped 1 base from V and 5 bases from J, with 6 bases between. The complete variable domain, with remaining parts taken from reference TRBV5-1 and TRBJ2-2, reads KAGVTQTPRYLIKTRGQQVTLSCSPISGHRSVSWYQQTPGQGLQFLFEYFSETQRNKGNFPGRFSGRQFSNSRSEMNVSTLELGDSALYLCASSLTQTGELFFGEGSRLTVL.

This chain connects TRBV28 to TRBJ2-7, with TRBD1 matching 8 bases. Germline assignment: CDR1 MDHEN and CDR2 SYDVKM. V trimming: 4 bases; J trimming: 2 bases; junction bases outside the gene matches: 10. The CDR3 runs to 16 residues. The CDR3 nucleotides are TGTGCCAGCAGTTCCTCGGAGACAGGGGAGGCCTACGAGCAGTACTTC. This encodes CASSSSETGEAYEQYF.

The DNA for the CDR3 is TGCGCCAGCAGCATCGACAGGGACCAGCCCCAGCATTTT. Translation gives CASSIDRDQPQHF. The chain employs TRBV4-3 and TRBJ1-5; 7 nucleotides align to TRBD1. V was pared by 5 bases and J by 7 bases, with 5 bases of the junction left unmatched. The CDR3 is made up of 13 amino acids. Germline-derived CDR1 and CDR2 are LGHNA and YSLEER.

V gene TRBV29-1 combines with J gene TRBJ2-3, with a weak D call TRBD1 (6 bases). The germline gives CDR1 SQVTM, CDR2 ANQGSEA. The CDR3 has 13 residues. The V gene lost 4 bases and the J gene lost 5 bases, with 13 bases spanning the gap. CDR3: CSVAGDGGDTQYF. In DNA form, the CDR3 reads TGCAGCGTTGCAGGGGATGGCGGAGATACGCAGTATTTT.

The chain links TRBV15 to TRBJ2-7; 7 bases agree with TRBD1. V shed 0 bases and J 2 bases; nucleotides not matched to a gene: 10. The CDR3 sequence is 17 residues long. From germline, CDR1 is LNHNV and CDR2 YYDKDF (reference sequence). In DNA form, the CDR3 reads TGTGCCACCAGCAGAGATAGGGACAGTCAAGACCCCTACGAGCAGTACTTC. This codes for CATSRDRDSQDPYEQYF.

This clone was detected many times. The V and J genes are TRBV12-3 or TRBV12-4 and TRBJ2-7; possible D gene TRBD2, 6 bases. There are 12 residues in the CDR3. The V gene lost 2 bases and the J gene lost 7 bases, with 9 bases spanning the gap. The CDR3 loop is CASSLRGREQYF. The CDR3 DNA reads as TGTGCCAGCAGTTTACGAGGGAGGGAGCAGTACTTC.

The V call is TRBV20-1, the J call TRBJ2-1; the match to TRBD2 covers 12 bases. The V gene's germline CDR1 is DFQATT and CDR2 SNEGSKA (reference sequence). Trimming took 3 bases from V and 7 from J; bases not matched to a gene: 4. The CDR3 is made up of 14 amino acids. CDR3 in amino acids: CSASPGLAGNEQFF. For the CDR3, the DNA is TGCAGTGCTAGTCCGGGACTAGCGGGTAATGAGCAGTTCTTC.

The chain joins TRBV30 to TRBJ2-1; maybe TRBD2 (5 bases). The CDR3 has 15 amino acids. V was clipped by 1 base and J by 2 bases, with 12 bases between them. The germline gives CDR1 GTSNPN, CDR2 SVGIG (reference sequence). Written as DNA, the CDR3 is TGTGCCTGGAGTGGAGGGTCTGGGGCCTACAATGAGCAGTTCTTC. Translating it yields CAWSGGSGAYNEQFF.

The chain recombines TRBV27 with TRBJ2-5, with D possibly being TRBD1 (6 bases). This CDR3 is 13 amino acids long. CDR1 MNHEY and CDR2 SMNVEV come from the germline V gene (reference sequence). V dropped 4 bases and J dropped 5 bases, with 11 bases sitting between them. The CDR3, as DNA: TGTGCCAGCAGTTCCTACAGGGCGGAGACCCAGTACTTC. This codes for CASSSYRAETQYF.